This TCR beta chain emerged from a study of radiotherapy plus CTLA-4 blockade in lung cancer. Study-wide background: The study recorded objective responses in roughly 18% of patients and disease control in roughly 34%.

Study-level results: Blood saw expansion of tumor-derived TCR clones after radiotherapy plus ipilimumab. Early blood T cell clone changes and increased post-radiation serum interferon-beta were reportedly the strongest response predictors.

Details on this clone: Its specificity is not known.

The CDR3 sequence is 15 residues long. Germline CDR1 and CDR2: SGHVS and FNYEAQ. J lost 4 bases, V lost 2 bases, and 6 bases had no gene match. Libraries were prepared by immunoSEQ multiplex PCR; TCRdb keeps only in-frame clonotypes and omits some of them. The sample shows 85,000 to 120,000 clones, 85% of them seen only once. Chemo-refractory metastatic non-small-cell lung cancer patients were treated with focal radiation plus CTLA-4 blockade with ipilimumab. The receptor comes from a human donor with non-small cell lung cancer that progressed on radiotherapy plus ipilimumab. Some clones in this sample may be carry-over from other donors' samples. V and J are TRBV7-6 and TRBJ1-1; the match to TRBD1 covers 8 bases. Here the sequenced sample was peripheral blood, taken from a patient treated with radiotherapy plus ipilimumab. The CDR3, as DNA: TGTGCCAGCAGCTTATCTCAGGGGGCGGGCACTGAAGCTTTCTTT. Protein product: CASSLSQGAGTEAFF.